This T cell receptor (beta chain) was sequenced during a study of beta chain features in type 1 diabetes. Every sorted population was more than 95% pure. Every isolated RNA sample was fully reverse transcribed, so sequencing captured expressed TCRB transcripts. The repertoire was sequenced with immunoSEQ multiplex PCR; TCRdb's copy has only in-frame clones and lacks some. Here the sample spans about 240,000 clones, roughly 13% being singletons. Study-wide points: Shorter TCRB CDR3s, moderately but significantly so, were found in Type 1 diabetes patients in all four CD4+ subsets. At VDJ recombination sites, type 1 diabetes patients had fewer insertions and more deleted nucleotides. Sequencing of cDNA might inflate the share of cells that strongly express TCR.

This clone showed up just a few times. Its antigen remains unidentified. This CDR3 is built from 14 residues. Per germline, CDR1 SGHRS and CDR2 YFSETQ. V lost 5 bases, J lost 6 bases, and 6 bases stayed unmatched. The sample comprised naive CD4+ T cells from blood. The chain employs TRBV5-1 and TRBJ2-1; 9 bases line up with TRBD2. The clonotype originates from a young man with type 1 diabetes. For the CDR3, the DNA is TGCGCCAGCAGAATGTCTAGCGGGGTCAATGAGCAGTTCTTC. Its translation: CASRMSSGVNEQFF.